The 23 T cell receptor beta chains below come from one sample, sequenced in a study of a mutant IDH1 vaccine in newly diagnosed glioma. TCRdb's copy holds only in-frame clones and misses some; the assay was immunoSEQ multiplex PCR. Altogether about 58,000 clones are present, approximately 79% being singletons, with the ten largest covering nearly 7.5%. Time point meaning: week 5, during vaccination. Every vaccine dose comprised 300 ug of mutant IDH1 20-mer peptide plus topical imiquimod. These TCRs' antigens remain unknown. The input for sequencing was PBMCs, taken from a glioma patient whose treatment included an IDH1 peptide vaccine. The origin of the receptors is a woman in her 50s with glioma.

The chain combines TRBV6-5 with TRBJ1-3; D remains ambiguous. Germline CDR1 reads MNHEY; CDR2 reads SVGAGI. Trimming pared 5 bases from V and 0 bases from J, leaving 11 bases between. CDR3 length: 15 amino acids. CDR3 residues: CASSADGLSGNTIYF. CDR3 nucleotides: TGTGCCAGCAGTGCAGACGGCCTCTCTGGAAACACCATATATTTT.

The J gene is TRBJ1-1, the V gene TRBV9; D is possibly TRBD1 (6 bases). Germline V lookup: CDR1 SGDLS, CDR2 YYNGEE. V dropped 2 bases and J dropped 1 base, with 12 bases sitting between them. This CDR3 contains 15 residues. CDR3 coding DNA: TGTGCCAGCAGCGTCGGGGGGCAAGGGAACACTGAAGCTTTCTTT. Translating gives CASSVGGQGNTEAFF. The full variable domain, in which reference TRBV9 and TRBJ1-1 provide the parts outside the CDR3, is DSGVTQTPKHLITATGQRVTLRCSPRSGDLSVYWYQQSLDQGLQFLIQYYNGEERAKGNILERFSAQQFPDLHSELNLSSLELGDSALYFCASSVGGQGNTEAFFGQGTRLTVV.

The chain uses TRBV6-5 and TRBJ2-1; TRBD1 agrees at 10 bases. The V and J ends lost 6 bases and 9 bases, in that order; junction bases with no gene match: 8. The CDR3 extends over 14 amino acids. Germline V gives CDR1 MNHEY, CDR2 SVGAGI. This CDR3 reads CASRSGGQGIEQFF. CDR3 DNA sequence: TGTGCCAGCAGATCAGGGGGACAGGGGATTGAGCAGTTCTTC.

The V gene is TRBV5-4, the J gene TRBJ1-1; D call uncertain. The germline V and J ends were trimmed by 5 bases and 5 bases, with 16 bases remaining between them. From germline, CDR1 is SGHNT and CDR2 YYREEE (reference sequence). The CDR3 totals 14 residues. The CDR3 DNA sequence: TGTGCCAGCAGTCCGAGGCAAGAGAGAACTGAAGCTTTCTTT. This codes for CASSPRQERTEAFF.

This clone has just one count. This chain connects TRBV19 to TRBJ2-7, with D unclear. Trimming removed 6 bases at V and 4 bases at J, with 16 bases between. Per germline, CDR1 LNHDA and CDR2 SQIVND (reference sequence). The CDR3 runs to 14 residues. The CDR3 DNA is TGTGCCAGTAGCCCTATCAGCCCCCCGTACGAGCAGTACTTC. It codes for CASSPISPPYEQYF.

The chain uses TRBV19 and TRBJ2-3; maybe TRBD2 (6 bases). Trimming pared 6 bases from V and 2 bases from J, leaving 18 bases between. In germline, CDR1 is LNHDA, CDR2 SQIVND (reference sequence). This CDR3 spans 16 amino acids. Written as DNA, the CDR3 is TGTGCCAGTAGGGTCAGGGCCGGGGGAACCACAGATACGCAGTATTTT. Encoded protein: CASRVRAGGTTDTQYF.

This chain uses TRBV11-3 with TRBJ1-4, with a tentative D call TRBD1 (6 bases). V was trimmed by 6 bases and J by 8 bases, leaving 16 bases between them. In germline, CDR1 is SGHNT, CDR2 YENEEA. The CDR3 contains 14 residues. CDR3 sequence (DNA): TGTGCCAGCAGGCCGACAGGAACGGGAGAAAAACTGTTTTTT. Translating gives CASRPTGTGEKLFF. Together with reference TRBV11-3 and TRBJ1-4, the CDR3 gives the full variable domain: EAGVVQSPRYKIIEKKQPVAFWCNPISGHNTLYWYLQNLGQGPELLIRYENEEAVDDSQLPKDRFSAERLKGVDSTLKIQPAELGDSAVYLCASRPTGTGEKLFFGSGTQLSVL.

J is TRBJ1-2 and V is TRBV6-5; D gene ambiguous. The CDR3 is made up of 13 amino acids. The germline gives CDR1 MNHEY, CDR2 SVGAGI. Trimming took off 4 bases at V and 4 bases at J, with 10 bases between the two ends. In DNA, the CDR3 is TGTGCCAGCAGTTTAGAGGGAGGCTATGGCTACACCTTC. Protein product: CASSLEGGYGYTF.

This clone was observed a handful of times. The chain recombines TRBV20-1 with TRBJ2-2; D remains unclear. There are 11 residues in the CDR3. V shed 1 base and J shed 6 bases, with 3 bases lying between them. The germline gives CDR1 DFQATT, CDR2 SNEGSKA (reference sequence). The CDR3 DNA is TGCAGTGCTAGAGTAGCCGGGGAGCTGTTTTTT. This encodes CSARVAGELFF.

The V call is TRBV4-1, the J call TRBJ2-1; D tentatively reads TRBD1 or TRBD2 (6 bases each). Germline-derived CDR1 and CDR2 are MGHRA and YSYEKL. The CDR3 is 16 amino acids. Trimming took off 4 bases at V and 7 bases at J, with 20 bases between the two ends. CDR3 sequence (DNA): TGCGCCAGCAGCCGCCTCCCGGGGGCCTCGGGGAATGAGCAGTTCTTC. Amino acid sequence: CASSRLPGASGNEQFF.

The gene calls are TRBV7-6 and TRBJ2-5; 13 bases are a match to TRBD2. CDR3 length: 16 residues. CDR1 is SGHVS and CDR2 is FNYEAQ in the germline V gene. Trimming cost V 6 bases and J 5 bases; bases outside gene matches: 9. The CDR3 nucleotides are TGTGCCAGCAGTGGAGGGGGACTAGCGGGGAGGGAGACCCAGTACTTC. This translates into CASSGGGLAGRETQYF. The full variable domain, in which reference TRBV7-6 and TRBJ2-5 provide the parts outside the CDR3, is GAGVSQSPRYKVTKRGQDVALRCDPISGHVSLYWYRQALGQGPEFLTYFNYEAQQDKSGLPNDRFSAERPEGSISTLTIQRTEQRDSAMYRCASSGGGLAGRETQYFGPGTRLLVL.

This rearrangement joins TRBV6-1 to TRBJ1-2; D unclear. Germline values: CDR1 MNHNS, CDR2 SASEGT. The V and J ends lost 7 bases and 8 bases respectively, with 11 bases between them. CDR3 length equals 11 residues. CDR3 bases: TGTGCCAGCAACTGGTCCCCGGGCTACACCTTC. Its translation is CASNWSPGYTF.

This chain connects TRBV7-9 to TRBJ1-2, with D hard to call. Trimming shortened V by 5 bases and J by 5 bases, and 15 bases separated the two germline ends. Germline-derived CDR1 and CDR2 are SEHNR and FQNEAQ (reference sequence). The CDR3 extends over 14 amino acids. The CDR3 nucleotides are TGTGCCAGCAGCCTGCGGACGGGCGGGTATGGCTACACCTTC. It codes for CASSLRTGGYGYTF. Full variable domain (remainder filled in from reference TRBV7-9 and TRBJ1-2): DTGVSQNPRHKITKRGQNVTFRCDPISEHNRLYWYRQTLGQGPEFLTYFQNEAQLEKSRLLSDRFSAERPKGSFSTLEIQRTEQGDSAMYLCASSLRTGGYGYTFGSGTRLTVV.

V and J are TRBV5-1 and TRBJ1-1, with a possible D match to TRBD1 (6 bases). Germline values: CDR1 SGHRS, CDR2 YFSETQ. The CDR3 is 16 amino acids. The germline V and J ends were trimmed by 2 bases and 6 bases, with 20 bases remaining between them. DNA of the CDR3: TGCGCCAGCAGCTTAGGCTTTACAGGGAAGGCGGCTGAAGCTTTCTTT. Encoded protein: CASSLGFTGKAAEAFF.

V and J are TRBV7-9 and TRBJ1-6; possibly TRBD1 for D (6 bases). V lost 2 bases, J lost 5 bases, and 10 bases lay in between. CDR1 is SEHNR, CDR2 FQNEAQ, per germline (reference sequence). There are 15 residues in the CDR3. CDR3 bases: TGTGCCAGCAGCTTATGGGGACACCATAATTCACCCCTCCACTTT. Encoded protein: CASSLWGHHNSPLHF.

The rearrangement joins TRBV6-6 to TRBJ2-3; TRBD1 matches at 9 bases. This CDR3 is 15 amino acids long. Germline values: CDR1 MNHNY, CDR2 SVGAGI (reference sequence). The trim removed 6 bases at V and 4 bases at J, leaving 8 bases unmatched. The CDR3 here is CASSNTGQGADTQYF. The CDR3 DNA is TGTGCCAGCAGCAACACGGGACAGGGTGCAGATACGCAGTATTTT.

This chain joins TRBV6-1 and TRBJ1-6; D call uncertain. Trimming pared 4 bases from V and 0 bases from J, leaving 10 bases between. Germline CDR1 reads MNHNS; CDR2 reads SASEGT. The CDR3 has 16 residues. The CDR3 DNA sequence: TGTGCCAGCAGTGCGGACGGGAGCTCCTATAATTCACCCCTCCACTTT. Translated: CASSADGSSYNSPLHF.

The count of this clone is one. V and J are TRBV7-9 and TRBJ1-6; D is uncertain. CDR3 size: 14 residues. V was clipped by 3 bases and J by 7 bases, with 10 bases between them. Germline V gives CDR1 SEHNR, CDR2 FQNEAQ (reference sequence). The CDR3 sequence is CASSLDGANSPLHF. The CDR3 DNA sequence: TGTGCCAGCAGCTTGGACGGTGCAAATTCACCCCTCCACTTT.

The CDR3 spells CASSFLDYGYTF. CDR3 nucleotides: TGTGCCAGCAGTTTTCTCGACTATGGCTACACCTTC. This sequence joins TRBV28 and TRBJ1-2; no reliable D call. V lost 3 bases, J lost 3 bases, and 5 bases lay in between. CDR3 size: 12 residues. CDR1 and CDR2 (germline): MDHEN, SYDVKM.

This chain uses TRBV5-5 with TRBJ2-2, with D hard to call. Germline values: CDR1 SGHKS, CDR2 YYEKEE (reference sequence). CDR3 length equals 13 residues. The V end was cut by 1 base, the J end by 4 bases, with 5 bases between. The CDR3 bases are TGTGCCAGCAGCTTGCGCGCCACCGGGGAGCTGTTTTTT. The encoded protein is CASSLRATGELFF.

The chain uses TRBV5-1 and TRBJ2-2; D gene uncertain. With 5 bases removed from V and 3 bases from J, the gap between germline ends came to 8 bases. The CDR3 has 13 amino acids. The germline V gene encodes CDR1 SGHRS and CDR2 YFSETQ. The CDR3 spells CASRWGDTGELFF. The DNA of the CDR3 is TGCGCCAGCAGGTGGGGTGACACCGGGGAGCTGTTTTTT.

The chain uses TRBV5-1 and TRBJ2-5; TRBD2 might be the D (5 bases). This CDR3 comprises 11 residues. Germline V gene lookup returns CDR1 SGHRS and CDR2 YFSETQ. V lost 5 bases and J 5 bases, leaving 7 bases between the germline ends. The CDR3 DNA sequence: TGCGCCAGCAGGGAGGCGGAGACCCAGTACTTC. Encoded protein: CASREAETQYF.

The chain recombines TRBV6-5 with TRBJ1-1; D call uncertain. Between the trimmed V and J ends, which lost 7 bases and 4 bases, there was a span of 16 bases. The CDR3 is made up of 14 amino acids. Germline V gene lookup returns CDR1 MNHEY and CDR2 SVGAGI. CDR3 region: CASILSRSITEAFF. The CDR3 nucleotides read TGTGCCAGCATATTATCTCGGTCAATCACTGAAGCTTTCTTT.